The 8 T cell receptor beta chains listed next were all sequenced from one sample in a study of blood T cell repertoires in COVID-19 (dated by TCRdb to 2018 to 2021). Preparation of the library involved the immunoSEQ multiplex PCR assay. As stored in TCRdb, this immuneACCESS dataset retains in-frame rearrangements with V and J assigned. A fraction of the clones does not appear; measured against another copy, unresolved V genes explain less than half of the discrepancy, and the remainder lacks a known reason. The sample records some 460,000 clones, nearly 90% of which are singletons. The ten largest clones represent approximately 2% of the sample. Sequencing was carried out using PBMCs or T cells enriched from blood (not recorded which). These receptor sequences come from a woman between 18 and 29 years old with acute COVID-19.

This chain links TRBV19 with TRBJ2-1; D gene ambiguous. Germline V lookup: CDR1 LNHDA, CDR2 SQIVND (reference sequence). The length of the CDR3 is 14 residues. V dropped 1 base and J dropped 0 bases, with 4 bases sitting between them. CDR3 bases: TGTGCCAGTAGTATAGGGAGCTCCTACAATGAGCAGTTCTTC. Protein sequence: CASSIGSSYNEQFF. The complete variable domain, with remaining parts taken from reference TRBV19 and TRBJ2-1, reads DGGITQSPKYLFRKEGQNVTLSCEQNLNHDAMYWYRQDPGQGLRLIYYSQIVNDFQKGDIAEGYSVSREKKESFPLTVTSAQKNPTAFYLCASSIGSSYNEQFFGPGTRLTVL.

This clone was detected only once. The chain carries TRBV5-1 and TRBJ1-6, with TRBD1 matching over 12 bases. This CDR3 spans 16 amino acids. Germline CDR1 SGHRS, CDR2 YFSETQ. Trimming cost V 2 bases and J 9 bases; bases outside gene matches: 6. CDR3 DNA sequence: TGCGCCAGCAGCTTAACCTGGGACAGGGGGCGTTCACCCCTCCACTTT. It translates to CASSLTWDRGRSPLHF. The full variable domain, its missing parts supplied by reference TRBV5-1 and TRBJ1-6, is KAGVTQTPRYLIKTRGQQVTLSCSPISGHRSVSWYQQTPGQGLQFLFEYFSETQRNKGNFPGRFSGRQFSNSRSEMNVSTLELGDSALYLCASSLTWDRGRSPLHFGNGTRLTVT.

The rearrangement links TRBV18 to TRBJ2-1; maybe TRBD2 (5 bases). Germline CDR1 and CDR2: KGHSH and LQKENI. The CDR3 is 14 residues long. With 3 bases removed from V and 5 bases from J, the gap between germline ends came to 11 bases. The CDR3 is CASSPQGLDNEQFF. The CDR3 coding sequence is TGTGCCAGCTCACCGCAAGGACTTGACAATGAGCAGTTCTTC.

This chain connects TRBV27 to TRBJ1-3; a weak D match, TRBD1 (6 bases). This CDR3 is built from 14 residues. Germline V gene data show CDR1 as MNHEY and CDR2 as SMNVEV (reference sequence). V was trimmed by 4 bases and J by 4 bases, leaving 11 bases between them. CDR3 nucleotide sequence: TGTGCCAGCAGTTCCGGGACACCAGGAAACACCATATATTTT. Translated: CASSSGTPGNTIYF.

The table lists this clone with a count of one. The CDR3 spells CASSPGTDTQYF. CDR3 coding DNA: TGTGCCAGCAGTCCGGGGACAGATACGCAGTATTTT. The gene calls are TRBV6-5 and TRBJ2-3; D is perhaps TRBD2 (5 bases). Germline V CDR1 and CDR2: MNHEY, SVGAGI. The ends were cut back, 5 bases at V and 3 bases at J, with 6 bases in the middle. The CDR3 has 12 residues.

A note on this clone: The identical CDR3 is also encoded by other nucleotide sequences in the sample. V usage is TRBV5-6 and J usage is TRBJ2-2; possible D gene TRBD2, 5 bases. CDR3 length equals 15 residues. Per the germline V gene, CDR1 is SGHDT and CDR2 is YYEEEE. V lost 0 bases and J lost 4, with 10 bases in between. CDR3 protein: CASSLEGATTGELFF. The CDR3 coding sequence is TGTGCCAGCAGCTTGGAGGGAGCGACCACCGGGGAGCTGTTTTTT.

This clone occurred many times. The chain couples TRBV3-1 (or the pseudogene TRBV3-2) to TRBJ1-2; TRBD1 is a possible D gene (5 bases). The germline V gene has CDR1 LGHDT and CDR2 YNNKEL (reference sequence). V lost 1 base to trimming and J lost 14 bases, with 14 bases between them. This CDR3 is 12 amino acids long. CDR3 protein: CASSQGSRGTTF. In DNA, the CDR3 is TGTGCCAGCAGCCAAGGTAGTCGGGGGACGACCTTC.

The rearrangement links TRBV2 to TRBJ1-1, with 8 bases matching TRBD1. Germline assignment: CDR1 SNHLY and CDR2 FYNNEI. This CDR3 comprises 12 residues. V dropped 9 bases and J dropped 2; count of bases not matched to a gene: 2. CDR3 in amino acids: CARGQVNTEAFF. In DNA form, the CDR3 reads TGTGCCAGGGGACAGGTAAACACTGAAGCTTTCTTT. Full variable domain (remainder filled in from reference TRBV2 and TRBJ1-1): EPEVTQTPSHQVTQMGQEVILRCVPISNHLYFYWYRQILGQKVEFLVSFYNNEISEKSEIFDDQFSVERPDGSNFTLKIRSTKLEDSAMYFCARGQVNTEAFFGQGTRLTVV.